This paragraph covers one T cell receptor (beta chain) sequence. Its antigen remains unknown. These data come from a study of T-cell memory formation after mild COVID-19. Study-level points and caveats: Clones that contracted clustered mainly in CM and EM if CD4+ and in EMRA if CD8+.

The TCR alpha and TCR beta cDNA libraries, bearing sample barcodes and UMIs, were generated by 5'RACE using constant-segment primers. Via MiXCR, TCRdb re-called the 5' RACE reads, giving one row per CDR3 protein. The sample contains 450,000 or so distinct CDR3 sequences, about 23% of which appear only once. Germline V gene sequence: CDR1 SGHRS, CDR2 YFSETQ. The junction had 9 bases not matched to a gene; V was cut back by 0 bases and J by 7 bases. The CDR3 spans 15 residues. The TCR comes from an adult woman who had mild COVID-19 (a few samples of this study predate the infection). Cell type and time point are not known. The V call is TRBV5-1, the J call TRBJ1-2; 7 bases map to TRBD1. Sample: PBMCs or a T cell subset sorted from them (not recorded which). CDR3 DNA: TGCGCCAGCAGCTTGGAGGCGACAGGGCCCTTTGGCTACACCTTC. It translates to CASSLEATGPFGYTF.